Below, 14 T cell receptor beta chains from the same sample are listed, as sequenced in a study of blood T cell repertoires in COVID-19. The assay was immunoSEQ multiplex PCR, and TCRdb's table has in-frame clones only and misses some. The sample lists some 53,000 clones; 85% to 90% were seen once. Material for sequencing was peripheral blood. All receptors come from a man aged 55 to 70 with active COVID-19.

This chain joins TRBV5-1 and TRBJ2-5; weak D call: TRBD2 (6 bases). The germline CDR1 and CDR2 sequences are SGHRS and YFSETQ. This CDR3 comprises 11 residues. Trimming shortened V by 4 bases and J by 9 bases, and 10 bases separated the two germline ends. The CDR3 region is CASSPGGAQYF. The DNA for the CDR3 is TGCGCCAGCAGCCCAGGAGGGGCCCAGTACTTC.

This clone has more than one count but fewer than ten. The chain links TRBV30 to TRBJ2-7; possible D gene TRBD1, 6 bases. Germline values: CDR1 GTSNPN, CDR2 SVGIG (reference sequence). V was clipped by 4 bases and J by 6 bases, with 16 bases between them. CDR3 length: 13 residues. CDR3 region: CAWNRASLGEQYF. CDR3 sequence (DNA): TGTGCCTGGAACAGGGCTAGCTTAGGCGAGCAGTACTTC.

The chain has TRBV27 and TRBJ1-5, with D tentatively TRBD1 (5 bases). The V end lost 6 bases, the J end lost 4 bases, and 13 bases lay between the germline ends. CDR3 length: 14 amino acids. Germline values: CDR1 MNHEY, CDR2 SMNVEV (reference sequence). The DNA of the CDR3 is TGTGCCAGCAGGAGTGGGCAGGGAAATCAGCCCCAGCATTTT. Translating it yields CASRSGQGNQPQHF.

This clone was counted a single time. As DNA, the CDR3 is TGTGCCAGTAGTATACCCCGGACATCCTACAATGAGCAGTTCTTC. Translating it yields CASSIPRTSYNEQFF. The rearrangement links TRBV19 to TRBJ2-1; TRBD1 is a possible D gene (5 bases). The CDR3 is made up of 15 amino acids. Germline lookup yields CDR1 LNHDA and CDR2 SQIVND (reference sequence). Between the trimmed V and J ends, which lost 2 bases and 1 base, there was a span of 9 bases.

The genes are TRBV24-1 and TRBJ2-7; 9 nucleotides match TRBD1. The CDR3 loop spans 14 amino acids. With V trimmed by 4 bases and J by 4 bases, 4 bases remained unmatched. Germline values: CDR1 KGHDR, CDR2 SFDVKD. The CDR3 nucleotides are TGTGCCACCAGTGAGGGACAGGGCAGTTACGAGCAGTACTTC. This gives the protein CATSEGQGSYEQYF.

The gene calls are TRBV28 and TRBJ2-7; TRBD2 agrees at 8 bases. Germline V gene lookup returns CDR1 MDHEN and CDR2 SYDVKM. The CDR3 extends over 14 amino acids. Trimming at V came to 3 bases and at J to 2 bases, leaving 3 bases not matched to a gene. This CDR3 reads CASSFGGGPYEQYF. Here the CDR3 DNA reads TGTGCCAGCAGTTTCGGCGGGGGGCCCTACGAGCAGTACTTC.

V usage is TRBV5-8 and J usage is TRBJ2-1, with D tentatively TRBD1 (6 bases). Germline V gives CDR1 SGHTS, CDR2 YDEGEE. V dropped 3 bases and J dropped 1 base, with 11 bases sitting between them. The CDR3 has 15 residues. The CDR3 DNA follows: TGTGCCAGCAGCTACCGAGGGGGTTCCTACAATGAGCAGTTCTTC. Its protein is CASSYRGGSYNEQFF.

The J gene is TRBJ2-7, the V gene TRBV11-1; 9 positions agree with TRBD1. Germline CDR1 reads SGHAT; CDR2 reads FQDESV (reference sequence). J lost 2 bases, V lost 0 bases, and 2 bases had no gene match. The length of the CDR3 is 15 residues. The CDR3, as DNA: TGTGCCAGCAGCTTAGCGGACAGGGGAACCTACGAGCAGTACTTC. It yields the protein CASSLADRGTYEQYF.

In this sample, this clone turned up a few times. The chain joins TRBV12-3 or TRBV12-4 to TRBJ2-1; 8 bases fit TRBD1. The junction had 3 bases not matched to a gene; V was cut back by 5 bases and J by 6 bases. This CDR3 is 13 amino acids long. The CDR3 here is CASSRDRFNEQFF. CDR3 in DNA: TGTGCCAGCAGTAGGGACAGGTTCAATGAGCAGTTCTTC.

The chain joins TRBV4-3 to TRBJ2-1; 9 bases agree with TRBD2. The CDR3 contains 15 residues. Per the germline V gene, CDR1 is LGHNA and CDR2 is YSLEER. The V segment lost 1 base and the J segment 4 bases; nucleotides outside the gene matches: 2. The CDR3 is CASSQVLAGYNEQFF. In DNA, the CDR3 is TGCGCCAGCAGCCAAGTACTAGCGGGTTACAATGAGCAGTTCTTC.

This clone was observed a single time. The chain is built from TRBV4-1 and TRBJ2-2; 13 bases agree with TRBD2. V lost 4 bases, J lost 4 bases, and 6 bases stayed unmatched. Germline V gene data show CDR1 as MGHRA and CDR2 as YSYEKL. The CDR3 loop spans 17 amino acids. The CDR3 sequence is CASSRELAGGGTGELFF. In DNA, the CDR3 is TGCGCCAGCAGCCGAGAACTAGCGGGAGGGGGCACCGGGGAGCTGTTTTTT.

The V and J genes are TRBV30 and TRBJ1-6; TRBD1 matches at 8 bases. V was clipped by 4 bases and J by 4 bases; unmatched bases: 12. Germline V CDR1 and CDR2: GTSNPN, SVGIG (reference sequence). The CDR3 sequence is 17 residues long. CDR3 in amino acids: CAWKPRQGWWYNSPLHF. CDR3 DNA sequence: TGTGCCTGGAAACCACGACAGGGGTGGTGGTATAATTCACCCCTCCACTTT.

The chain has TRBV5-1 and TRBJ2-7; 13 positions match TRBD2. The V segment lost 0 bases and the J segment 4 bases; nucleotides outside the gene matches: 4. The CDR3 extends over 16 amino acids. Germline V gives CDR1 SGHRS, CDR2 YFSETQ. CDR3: CASSLEPTSGGYEQYF. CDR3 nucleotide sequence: TGCGCCAGCAGCTTGGAACCGACTAGCGGGGGGTACGAGCAGTACTTC.

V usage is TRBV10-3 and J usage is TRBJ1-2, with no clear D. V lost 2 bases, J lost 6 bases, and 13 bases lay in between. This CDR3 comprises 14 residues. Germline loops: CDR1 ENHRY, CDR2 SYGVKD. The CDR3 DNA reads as TGTGCCATCAGTGAGACGGGATCTATCGATGGCTACACCTTC. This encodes CAISETGSIDGYTF.